These 14 T cell receptor beta chains were sequenced from one sample in a study of T-cell memory formation after mild COVID-19. TCRdb used MiXCR to reprocess the 5' RACE reads, holding one entry per CDR3 protein. The data show around 200,000 distinct CDR3 sequences, around 30% seen once. The sequenced material came from PBMCs or a T cell subset sorted from them (not recorded which). Receptors originate from an adult woman who had mild COVID-19 (a few samples of this study predate the infection). Cell type and time point are not known.

The CDR3, as DNA: TGCGCCAGCAGCTTCGGGACTAGCGGGGCCCCCTACAATGAGCAGTTCTTC. This encodes CASSFGTSGAPYNEQFF. The chain employs TRBV5-1 and TRBJ2-1; 13 nucleotides agree with TRBD2. This CDR3 contains 17 residues. V dropped 2 bases and J dropped 2; count of bases not matched to a gene: 4. Germline values: CDR1 SGHRS, CDR2 YFSETQ.

The gene calls are TRBV28 and TRBJ1-2; perhaps TRBD1 as D (5 bases). The CDR3 has 14 residues. The V end lost 1 base, the J end lost 2 bases, and 8 bases lay between the germline ends. CDR1 and CDR2 (germline): MDHEN, SYDVKM. The CDR3 bases are TGTGCCAGCAGTTTATTTGACAGAAACTATGGCTACACCTTC. It is translated as CASSLFDRNYGYTF.

This clonotype was observed a few times. The gene calls are TRBV20-1 and TRBJ1-2; tentative D call: TRBD1 (5 bases). With 0 bases removed from V and 8 bases from J, the gap between germline ends came to 22 bases. The germline CDR1 and CDR2 sequences are DFQATT and SNEGSKA (reference sequence). CDR3 length: 16 amino acids. The CDR3 loop reads CSAREAREAHASGYTF. In DNA, the CDR3 is TGCAGTGCTAGAGAGGCCAGGGAAGCCCATGCGTCGGGCTACACCTTC.

This clonotype has a handful of counts. The chain joins TRBV9 to TRBJ2-1; D is undetermined. Germline CDR1 SGDLS, CDR2 YYNGEE. The length of the CDR3 is 15 residues. Trimming pared 4 bases from V and 9 bases from J, leaving 20 bases between. Here the CDR3 DNA reads TGTGCCAGCAGCCCGCCGGGTTTCAATCCGGGTGAGCAGTTCTTC. It encodes CASSPPGFNPGEQFF.

The chain links TRBV6-5 to TRBJ2-3; no definite D call. V lost 6 bases, J lost 8 bases, and 9 bases lay in between. Germline CDR1 reads MNHEY; CDR2 reads SVGAGI. CDR3 length: 11 residues. Here the CDR3 reads CASRDGGTQYF. CDR3 DNA: TGTGCCAGCAGGGACGGTGGTACGCAGTATTTT.

This clonotype has more than one count but fewer than ten. The rearrangement uses TRBV5-1 and TRBJ2-1, with D perhaps assigned TRBD1 or TRBD2 (5 bases each). CDR1 is SGHRS, CDR2 YFSETQ, per germline. The CDR3 consists of 16 residues. The ends were cut back, 7 bases at V and 3 bases at J, with 20 bases in the middle. The CDR3 region has the DNA TGCGCCAGCTCCCCCATCCCGGGACCCCTCTACAATGAGCAGTTCTTC. This translates into CASSPIPGPLYNEQFF.

The genes are TRBV9 and TRBJ2-1; 7 bases match TRBD2. Germline assignment: CDR1 SGDLS and CDR2 YYNGEE. The junction had 13 bases not matched to a gene; V was cut back by 0 bases and J by 7 bases. This CDR3 contains 17 residues. The CDR3: CASSVERSSGNGNEQFF. For the CDR3, the DNA is TGTGCCAGCAGCGTAGAAAGGTCGAGCGGGAATGGAAATGAGCAGTTCTTC. Using reference TRBV9 and TRBJ2-1 for the parts outside the CDR3, the full variable domain is DSGVTQTPKHLITATGQRVTLRCSPRSGDLSVYWYQQSLDQGLQFLIQYYNGEERAKGNILERFSAQQFPDLHSELNLSSLELGDSALYFCASSVERSSGNGNEQFFGPGTRLTVL.

This clonotype has a handful of counts. In DNA form, the CDR3 reads TGTGCCAGCAGCGAAGGGACTAGCTGGGCCGGGGAGCTGTTTTTT. It is translated as CASSEGTSWAGELFF. The chain couples TRBV5-6 to TRBJ2-2; TRBD2 aligns across 9 bases. The CDR3 runs to 15 residues. The germline V gene encodes CDR1 SGHDT and CDR2 YYEEEE. Trimming took 4 bases from V and 6 from J; bases not matched to a gene: 7.

This chain joins TRBV29-1 and TRBJ2-1; TRBD2 might be the D (5 bases). The CDR3 has 15 amino acids. The V gene lost 0 bases and the J gene lost 1 base, with 10 bases spanning the gap. Germline V CDR1 and CDR2: SQVTM, ANQGSEA. The CDR3 is CSVEEKLVSYNEQFF. CDR3 in DNA: TGCAGCGTTGAAGAGAAACTAGTTTCCTACAATGAGCAGTTCTTC.

V is TRBV6-2 or TRBV6-3 and J is TRBJ2-4; maybe TRBD1 (6 bases). CDR1 is MNHEY and CDR2 is SVGEGT in the germline V gene. Trimming cost V 6 bases and J 6 bases, with 6 bases left between them. The length of the CDR3 is 11 residues. The CDR3 is CASRTGNIQYF. DNA of the CDR3: TGTGCCAGCAGGACAGGAAACATTCAGTACTTC.

This clonotype was seen a few times. The rearrangement links TRBV5-1 to TRBJ2-2, with a weak D call TRBD2 (6 bases). The germline V gene has CDR1 SGHRS and CDR2 YFSETQ. V dropped 5 bases and J dropped 0 bases, with 8 bases sitting between them. This CDR3 has 14 residues. CDR3 nucleotide sequence: TGCGCCAGCAGTCGGGAGTCGAACACCGGGGAGCTGTTTTTT. It is translated as CASSRESNTGELFF. Filled out from reference TRBV5-1 and TRBJ2-2, the complete variable domain reads KAGVTQTPRYLIKTRGQQVTLSCSPISGHRSVSWYQQTPGQGLQFLFEYFSETQRNKGNFPGRFSGRQFSNSRSEMNVSTLELGDSALYLCASSRESNTGELFFGEGSRLTVL.

This chain uses TRBV4-1 with TRBJ2-2, with D possibly being TRBD2 (7 bases). The germline CDR1 and CDR2 sequences are MGHRA and YSYEKL. Trimming stripped 9 bases from V and 0 bases from J, with 26 bases between. CDR3 length: 19 residues. Written as DNA, the CDR3 is TGCGCCAGAAAAGGGGGGGGGCCCTCCACTCAATCGAACACCGGGGAGCTGTTTTTT. It translates to CARKGGGPSTQSNTGELFF.

This sequence joins TRBV7-2 and TRBJ2-3, with D possibly matching TRBD2 (5 bases). V lost 5 bases, J lost 6 bases, and 12 bases lay in between. This CDR3 is 13 amino acids long. Germline V gives CDR1 SGHTA, CDR2 FQGNSA. CDR3 protein: CASSGSHQDTQYF. CDR3 nucleotides: TGTGCCAGCAGCGGGAGCCATCAGGATACGCAGTATTTT.

The gene calls are TRBV6-5 and TRBJ2-2; D is unclear. Trimming removed 2 bases from V and 6 bases from J, with 16 bases in between. Germline V CDR1 and CDR2: MNHEY, SVGAGI. The length of the CDR3 is 16 residues. The CDR3 spells CASSYGLSIRAGELFF. The CDR3 nucleotides read TGTGCCAGCAGTTACGGGTTATCAATTAGAGCCGGGGAGCTGTTTTTT.